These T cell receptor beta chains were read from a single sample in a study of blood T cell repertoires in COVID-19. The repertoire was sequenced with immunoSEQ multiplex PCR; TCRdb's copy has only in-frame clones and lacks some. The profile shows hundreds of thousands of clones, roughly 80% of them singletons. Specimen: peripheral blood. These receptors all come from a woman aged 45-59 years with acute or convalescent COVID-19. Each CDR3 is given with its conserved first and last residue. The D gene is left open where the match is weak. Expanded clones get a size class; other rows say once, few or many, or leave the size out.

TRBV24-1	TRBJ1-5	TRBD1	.	CATSDPRDRVQPQHF	TGTGCCACCAGTGATCCCCGGGACAGGGTCCAGCCCCAGCATTTT
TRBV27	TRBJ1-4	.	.	CASSVRGAEKLFF	TGTGCCAGCAGTGTCAGGGGTGCGGAAAAACTGTTTTTT
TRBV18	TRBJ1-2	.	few	CASSPSLEQGSSGYTF	TGTGCCAGCTCACCATCCCTCGAGCAGGGGTCATCGGGCTACACCTTC
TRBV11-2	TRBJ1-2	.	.	CASSFLGQSGYTF	TGTGCCAGCAGCTTCCTGGGGCAGAGTGGCTACACCTTC
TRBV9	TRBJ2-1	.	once	CASSGYSFTVSSNEQFF	TGTGCCAGCAGCGGCTACAGTTTCACGGTATCCTCCAATGAGCAGTTCTTC
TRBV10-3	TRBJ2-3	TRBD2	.	CAISEGLAGVEDTQYF	TGTGCCATCAGTGAGGGACTAGCGGGGGTAGAAGATACGCAGTATTTT
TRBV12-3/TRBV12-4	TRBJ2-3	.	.	CASTIGAGDTQYF	TGTGCCAGCACCATCGGTGCGGGGGATACGCAGTATTTT
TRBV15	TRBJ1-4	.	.	CATSRALFANEKLFF	TGTGCCACCAGCAGAGCTTTGTTCGCTAATGAAAAACTGTTTTTT
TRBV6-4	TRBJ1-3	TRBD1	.	CASSDYDRGLGNTIYF	TGTGCCAGCAGTGACTACGACAGGGGGCTGGGAAACACCATATATTTT
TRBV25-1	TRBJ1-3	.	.	CASSEPYSGNTIYF	TGTGCCAGCAGTGAACCTTACTCTGGAAACACCATATATTTT
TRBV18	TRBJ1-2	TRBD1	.	CASSPATGSYGYTF	TGTGCCAGCTCACCAGCGACAGGGTCCTATGGCTACACCTTC
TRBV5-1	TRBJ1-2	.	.	CASSLGGDTGYTF	TGCGCCAGCAGCCTTGGTGGGGACACTGGCTACACCTTC
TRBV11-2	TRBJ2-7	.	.	CASSLQVEYEQYF	TGTGCCAGCAGCTTACAGGTAGAGTACGAGCAGTACTTC
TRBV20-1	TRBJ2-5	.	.	CSASGTGRRETQYF	TGCAGTGCTAGTGGAACAGGGAGAAGGGAGACCCAGTACTTC
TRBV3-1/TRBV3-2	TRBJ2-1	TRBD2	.	CASSRGLAGGKQFF	TGTGCCAGCAGCCGTGGACTAGCGGGAGGTAAGCAGTTCTTC
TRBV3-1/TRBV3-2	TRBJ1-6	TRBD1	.	CASSLGGNSPLHF	TGTGCCAGCAGCCTAGGGGGCAACTCACCCCTCCACTTT
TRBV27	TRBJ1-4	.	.	CASKQGNDEKLFF	TGTGCCAGCAAGCAGGGAAATGATGAAAAACTGTTTTTT
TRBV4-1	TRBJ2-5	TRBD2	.	CASSPRPGGPPETQYF	TGCGCCAGCAGCCCCCGCCCGGGGGGGCCGCCAGAGACCCAGTACTTC
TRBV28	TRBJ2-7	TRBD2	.	CASSSKFSRETSGRVYEQYF	TGTGCCAGCAGCAGCAAGTTTAGTAGGGAGACTAGCGGGAGGGTCTACGAGCAGTACTTC
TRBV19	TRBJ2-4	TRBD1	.	CASKMTGPGNIQYF	TGTGCCAGTAAGATGACAGGGCCGGGAAACATTCAGTACTTC
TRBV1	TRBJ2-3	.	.	CTSSQDIPFHSAGYTDTQYF	TGCACCAGCAGCCAAGATATCCCCTTCCACTCCGCGGGCTACACAGATACGCAGTATTTT
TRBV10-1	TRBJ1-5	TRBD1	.	CASSDRGRGNQPQHF	TGCGCCAGCAGTGACAGGGGGCGCGGTAATCAGCCCCAGCATTTT
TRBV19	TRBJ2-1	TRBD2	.	CASSTAPGLAGGRSSYNEQFF	TGTGCCAGTAGTACCGCGCCCGGACTAGCGGGGGGCAGGAGCTCCTACAATGAGCAGTTCTTC
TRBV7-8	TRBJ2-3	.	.	CASSLGREDTQYF	TGTGCCAGCAGCTTAGGAAGGGAGGATACGCAGTATTTT
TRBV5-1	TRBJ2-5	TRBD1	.	CASRGGQGAWETQYF	TGCGCCAGCAGAGGGGGACAGGGGGCGTGGGAGACCCAGTACTTC
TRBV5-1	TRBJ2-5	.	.	CASSLRDTETQYF	TGCGCCAGCAGCTTAAGGGACACAGAGACCCAGTACTTC